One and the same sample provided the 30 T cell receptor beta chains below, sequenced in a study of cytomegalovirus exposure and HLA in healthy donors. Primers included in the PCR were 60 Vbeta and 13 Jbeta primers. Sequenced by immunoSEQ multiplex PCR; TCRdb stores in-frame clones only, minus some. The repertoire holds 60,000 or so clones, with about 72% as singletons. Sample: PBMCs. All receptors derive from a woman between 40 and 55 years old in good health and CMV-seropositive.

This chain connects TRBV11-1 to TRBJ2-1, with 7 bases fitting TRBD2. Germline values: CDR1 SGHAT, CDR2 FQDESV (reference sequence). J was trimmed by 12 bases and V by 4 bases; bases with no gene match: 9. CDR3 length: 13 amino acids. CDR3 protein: CASSSIRGVGQFF. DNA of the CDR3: TGTGCCAGCAGCTCTATCCGGGGGGTCGGGCAGTTCTTC.

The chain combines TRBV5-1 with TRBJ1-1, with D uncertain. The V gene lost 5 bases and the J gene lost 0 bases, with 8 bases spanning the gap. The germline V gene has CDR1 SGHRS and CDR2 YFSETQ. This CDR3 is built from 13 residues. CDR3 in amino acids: CASRRAMNTEAFF. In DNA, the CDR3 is TGCGCCAGCAGGCGGGCTATGAACACTGAAGCTTTCTTT.

The CDR3 loop is CASSIGGNSYEQYF. CDR3 coding DNA: TGTGCCAGTAGTATTGGCGGAAACTCCTACGAGCAGTACTTC. The chain recombines TRBV19 with TRBJ2-5, with unresolved D. The J call could be wrong; TRBJ2-7 is a better fit for the DNA end. Germline V gene lookup returns CDR1 LNHDA and CDR2 SQIVND (reference sequence). The CDR3 is made up of 14 amino acids.

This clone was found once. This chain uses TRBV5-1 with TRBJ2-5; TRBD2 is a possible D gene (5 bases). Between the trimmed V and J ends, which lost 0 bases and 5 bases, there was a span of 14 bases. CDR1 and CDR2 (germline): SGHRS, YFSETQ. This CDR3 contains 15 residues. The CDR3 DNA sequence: TGCGCCAGCAGCTTGGTTGGGCAGGCGGGTGAGACCCAGTACTTC. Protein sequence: CASSLVGQAGETQYF.

CDR3 bases: TGTGCCAGCAGCCTTTGGACAGGTTCCTCCGTGGGGTTCTACGAGCAGTACTTC. Protein: CASSLWTGSSVGFYEQYF. This chain uses TRBV16 with TRBJ2-7; 7 bases line up with TRBD1. CDR1 and CDR2 (germline): KGHSY, FQNENV. This CDR3 contains 18 residues. The V and J ends lost 4 bases and 3 bases, in that order; junction bases with no gene match: 18.

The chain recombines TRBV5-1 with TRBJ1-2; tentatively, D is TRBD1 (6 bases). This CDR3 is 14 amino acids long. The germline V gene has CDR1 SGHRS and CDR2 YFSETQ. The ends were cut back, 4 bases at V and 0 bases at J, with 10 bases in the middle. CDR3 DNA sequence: TGCGCCAGCAGCACTAACAGGGCTAACTATGGCTACACCTTC. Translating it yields CASSTNRANYGYTF. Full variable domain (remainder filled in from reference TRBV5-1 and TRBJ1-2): KAGVTQTPRYLIKTRGQQVTLSCSPISGHRSVSWYQQTPGQGLQFLFEYFSETQRNKGNFPGRFSGRQFSNSRSEMNVSTLELGDSALYLCASSTNRANYGYTFGSGTRLTVV.

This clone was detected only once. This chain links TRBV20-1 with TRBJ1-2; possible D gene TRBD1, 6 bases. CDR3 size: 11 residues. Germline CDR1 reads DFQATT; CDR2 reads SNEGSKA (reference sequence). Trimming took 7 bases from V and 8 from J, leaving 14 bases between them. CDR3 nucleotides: TGCAGTGGTACGAGACAGGCCGGCTACACCTTC. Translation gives CSGTRQAGYTF.

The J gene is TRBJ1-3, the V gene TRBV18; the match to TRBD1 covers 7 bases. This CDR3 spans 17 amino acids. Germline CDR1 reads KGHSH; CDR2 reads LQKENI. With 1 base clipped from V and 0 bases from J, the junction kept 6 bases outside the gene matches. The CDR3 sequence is CASSPQTGTLSGNTIYF. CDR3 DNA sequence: TGTGCCAGCTCACCACAGACAGGGACCCTCTCTGGAAACACCATATATTTT.

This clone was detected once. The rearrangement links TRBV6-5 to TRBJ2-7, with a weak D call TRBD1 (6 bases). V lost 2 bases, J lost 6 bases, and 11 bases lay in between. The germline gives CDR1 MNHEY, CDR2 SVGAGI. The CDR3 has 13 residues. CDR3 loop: CASSYEGVREQYF. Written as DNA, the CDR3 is TGTGCCAGCAGTTACGAGGGGGTTCGCGAGCAGTACTTC.

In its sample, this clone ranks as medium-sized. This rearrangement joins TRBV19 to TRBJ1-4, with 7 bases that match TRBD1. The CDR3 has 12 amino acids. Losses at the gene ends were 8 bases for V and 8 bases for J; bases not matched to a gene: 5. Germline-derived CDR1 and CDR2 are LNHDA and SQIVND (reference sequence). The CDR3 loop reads CASRQGWEKLFF. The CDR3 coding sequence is TGTGCCAGTCGACAGGGTTGGGAAAAACTGTTTTTT.

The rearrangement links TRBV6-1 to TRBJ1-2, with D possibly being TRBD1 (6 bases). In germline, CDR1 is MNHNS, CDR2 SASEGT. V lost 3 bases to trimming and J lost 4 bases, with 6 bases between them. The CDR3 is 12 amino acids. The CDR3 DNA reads TGTGCCAGCAGTGACAGGGGCTATGGCTACACCTTC. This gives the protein CASSDRGYGYTF.

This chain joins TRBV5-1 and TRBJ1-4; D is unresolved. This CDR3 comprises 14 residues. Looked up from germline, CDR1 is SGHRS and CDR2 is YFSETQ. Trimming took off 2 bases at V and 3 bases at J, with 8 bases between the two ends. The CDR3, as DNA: TGCGCCAGCAGCTTAGTAGCCTCTAATGAAAAACTGTTTTTT. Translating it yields CASSLVASNEKLFF.

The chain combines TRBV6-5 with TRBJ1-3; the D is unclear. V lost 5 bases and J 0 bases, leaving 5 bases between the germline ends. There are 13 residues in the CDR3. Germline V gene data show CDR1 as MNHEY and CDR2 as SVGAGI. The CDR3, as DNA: TGTGCCAGCAGTGGGAGCTCTGGAAACACCATATATTTT. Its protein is CASSGSSGNTIYF.

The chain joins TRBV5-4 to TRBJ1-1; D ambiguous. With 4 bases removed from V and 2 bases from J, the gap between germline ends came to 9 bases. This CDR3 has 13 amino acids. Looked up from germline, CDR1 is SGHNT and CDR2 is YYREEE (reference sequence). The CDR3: CASSAGFNTEAFF. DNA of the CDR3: TGTGCCAGCAGCGCGGGATTTAACACTGAAGCTTTCTTT.

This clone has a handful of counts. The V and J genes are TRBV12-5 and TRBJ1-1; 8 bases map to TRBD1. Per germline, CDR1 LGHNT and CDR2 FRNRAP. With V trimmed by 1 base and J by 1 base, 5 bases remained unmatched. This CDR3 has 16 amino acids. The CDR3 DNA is TGTGCTAGTGGTTTGGGACAGGGGAGGGGGAACACTGAAGCTTTCTTT. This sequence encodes CASGLGQGRGNTEAFF. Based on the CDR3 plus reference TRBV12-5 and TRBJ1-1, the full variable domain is DARVTQTPRHKVTEMGQEVTMRCQPILGHNTVFWYRQTMMQGLELLAYFRNRAPLDDSGMPKDRFSAEMPDATLATLKIQPSEPRDSAVYFCASGLGQGRGNTEAFFGQGTRLTVV.

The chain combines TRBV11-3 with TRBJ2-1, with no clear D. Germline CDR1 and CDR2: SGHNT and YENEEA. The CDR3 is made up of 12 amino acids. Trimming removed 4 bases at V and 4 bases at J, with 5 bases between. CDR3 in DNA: TGTGCCAGCAGCTCCAAATACAATGAGCAGTTCTTC. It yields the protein CASSSKYNEQFF.

The CDR3 DNA reads as TGTGCCAGCACCTCCAGGGCAGGGAGGGAATCACCCCTCCACTTT. It encodes CASTSRAGRESPLHF. This rearrangement joins TRBV6-6 to TRBJ1-6, with D perhaps TRBD1 (5 bases). Germline lookup yields CDR1 MNHNY and CDR2 SVGAGI (reference sequence). V lost 7 bases, J lost 10 bases, and 20 bases lay in between. This CDR3 region has 15 residues.

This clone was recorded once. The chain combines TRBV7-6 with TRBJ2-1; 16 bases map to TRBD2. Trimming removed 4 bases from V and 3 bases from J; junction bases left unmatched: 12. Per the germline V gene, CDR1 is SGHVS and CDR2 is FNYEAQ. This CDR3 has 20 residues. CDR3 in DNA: TGTGCCAGCAGCTCGCTTCCCGGGACTAGCGGGGGGGCGATCTACAATGAGCAGTTCTTC. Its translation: CASSSLPGTSGGAIYNEQFF. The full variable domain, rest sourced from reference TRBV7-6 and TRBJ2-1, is GAGVSQSPRYKVTKRGQDVALRCDPISGHVSLYWYRQALGQGPEFLTYFNYEAQQDKSGLPNDRFSAERPEGSISTLTIQRTEQRDSAMYRCASSSLPGTSGGAIYNEQFFGPGTRLTVL.

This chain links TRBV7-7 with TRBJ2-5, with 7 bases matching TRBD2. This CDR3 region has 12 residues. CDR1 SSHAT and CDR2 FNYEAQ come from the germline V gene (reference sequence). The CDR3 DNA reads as TGTGCTAGCGGGCCCAGTAAATATACCCAGTACTTC. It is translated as CASGPSKYTQYF.

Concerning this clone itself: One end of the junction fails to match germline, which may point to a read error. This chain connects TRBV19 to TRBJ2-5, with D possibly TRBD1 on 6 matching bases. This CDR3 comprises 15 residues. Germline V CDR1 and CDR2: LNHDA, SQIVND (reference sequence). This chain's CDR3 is CASNTPRTDQETKYF. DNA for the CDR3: TGTGCCAGTAATACACCCCGGACAGACCAAGAGACCAAGTACTTC.

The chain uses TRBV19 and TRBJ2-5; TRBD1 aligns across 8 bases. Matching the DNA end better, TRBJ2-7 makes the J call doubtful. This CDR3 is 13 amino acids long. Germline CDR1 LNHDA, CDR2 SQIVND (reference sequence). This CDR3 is CASSINRGYEQYF. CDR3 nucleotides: TGTGCCAGTAGTATTAACAGGGGGTACGAGCAGTACTTC.

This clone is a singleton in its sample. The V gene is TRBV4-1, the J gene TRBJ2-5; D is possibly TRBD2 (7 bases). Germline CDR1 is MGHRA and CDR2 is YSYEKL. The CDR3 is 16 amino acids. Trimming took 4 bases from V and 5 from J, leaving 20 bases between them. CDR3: CASSLRGGGSLETQYF. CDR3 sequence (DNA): TGCGCCAGCAGCCTTCGAGGGGGGGGGTCGTTGGAGACCCAGTACTTC.

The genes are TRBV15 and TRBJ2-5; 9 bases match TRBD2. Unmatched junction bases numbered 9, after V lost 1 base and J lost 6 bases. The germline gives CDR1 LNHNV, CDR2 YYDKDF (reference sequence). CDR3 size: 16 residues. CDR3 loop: CATSRGAGGVSKTQYF. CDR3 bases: TGTGCCACCAGCAGAGGGGCGGGGGGGGTTTCCAAGACCCAGTACTTC.

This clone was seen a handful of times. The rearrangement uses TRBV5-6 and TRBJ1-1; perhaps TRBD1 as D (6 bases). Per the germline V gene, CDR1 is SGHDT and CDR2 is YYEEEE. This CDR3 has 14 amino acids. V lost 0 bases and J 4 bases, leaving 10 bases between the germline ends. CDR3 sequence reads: CASSLGQGTTEAFF. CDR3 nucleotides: TGTGCCAGCAGCTTGGGGCAGGGGACCACTGAAGCTTTCTTT.

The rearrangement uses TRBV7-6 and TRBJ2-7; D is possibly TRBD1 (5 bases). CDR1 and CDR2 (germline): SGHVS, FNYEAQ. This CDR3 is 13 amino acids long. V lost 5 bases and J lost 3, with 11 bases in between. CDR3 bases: TGTGCCAGCAGCAGACAGTTAAGCTACGAGCAGTACTTC. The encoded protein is CASSRQLSYEQYF.

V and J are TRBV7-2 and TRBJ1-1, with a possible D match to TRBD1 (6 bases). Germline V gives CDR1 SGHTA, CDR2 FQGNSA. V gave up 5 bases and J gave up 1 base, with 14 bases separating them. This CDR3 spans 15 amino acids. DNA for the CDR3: TGTGCCAGCAGCATCCGACAGGCGCAGAACACTGAAGCTTTCTTT. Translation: CASSIRQAQNTEAFF.

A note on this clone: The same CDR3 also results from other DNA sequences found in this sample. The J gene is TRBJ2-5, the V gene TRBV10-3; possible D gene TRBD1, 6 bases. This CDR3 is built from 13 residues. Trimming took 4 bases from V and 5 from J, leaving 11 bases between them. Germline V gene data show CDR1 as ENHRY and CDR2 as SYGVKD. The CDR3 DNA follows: TGTGCCATCAGTGGGACAGAGGGGGAGACCCAGTACTTC. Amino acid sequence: CAISGTEGETQYF.

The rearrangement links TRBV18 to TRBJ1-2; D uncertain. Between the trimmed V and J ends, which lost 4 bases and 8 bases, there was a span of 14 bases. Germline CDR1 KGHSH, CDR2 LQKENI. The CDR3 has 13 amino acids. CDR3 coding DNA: TGTGCCAGCTCACAAGACTCCATCAAGGGCTACACCTTC. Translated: CASSQDSIKGYTF.

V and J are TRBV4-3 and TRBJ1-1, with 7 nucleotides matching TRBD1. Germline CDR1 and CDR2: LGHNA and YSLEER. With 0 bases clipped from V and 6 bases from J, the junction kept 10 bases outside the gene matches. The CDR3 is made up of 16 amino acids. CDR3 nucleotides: TGCGCCAGCAGCCAAGATAGCCAGGGGGTTATCCCTGAAGCTTTCTTT. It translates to CASSQDSQGVIPEAFF.

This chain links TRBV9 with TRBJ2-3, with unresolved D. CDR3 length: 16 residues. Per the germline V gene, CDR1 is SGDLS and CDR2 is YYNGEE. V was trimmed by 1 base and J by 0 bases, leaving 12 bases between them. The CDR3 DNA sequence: TGTGCCAGCAGCGTATCAACCCTACGGAGCACAGATACGCAGTATTTT. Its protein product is CASSVSTLRSTDTQYF.